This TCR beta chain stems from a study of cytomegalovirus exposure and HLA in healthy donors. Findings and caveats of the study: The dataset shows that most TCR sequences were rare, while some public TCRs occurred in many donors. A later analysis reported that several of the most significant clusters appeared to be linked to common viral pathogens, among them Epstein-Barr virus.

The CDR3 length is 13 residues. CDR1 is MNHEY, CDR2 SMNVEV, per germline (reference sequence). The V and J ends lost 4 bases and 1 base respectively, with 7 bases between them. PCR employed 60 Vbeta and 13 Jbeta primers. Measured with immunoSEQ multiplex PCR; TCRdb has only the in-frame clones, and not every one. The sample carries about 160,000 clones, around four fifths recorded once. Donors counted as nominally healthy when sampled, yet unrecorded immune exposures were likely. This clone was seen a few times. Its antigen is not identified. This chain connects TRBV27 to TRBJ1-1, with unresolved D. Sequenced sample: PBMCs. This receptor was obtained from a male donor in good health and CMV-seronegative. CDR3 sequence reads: CASSSQQNTEAFF. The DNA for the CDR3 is TGTGCCAGCAGTTCACAGCAGAACACTGAAGCTTTCTTT.